This T cell receptor (beta chain) stems from a study of CD4 T cell repertoires in COVID-19. Clones were read by immunoSEQ multiplex PCR, and TCRdb kept only the in-frame ones, dropping some. The sample has some 71,000 clones; roughly 85% are singletons. The CDR3 has 16 residues. Germline values: CDR1 MNHNS, CDR2 SASEGT. V was pared by 4 bases and J by 10 bases, with 16 bases of the junction left unmatched. This receptor was obtained from a human donor who had COVID-19. The rearrangement links TRBV6-1 to TRBJ2-1, with 7 bases identical to TRBD1. The specimen was CD4+ T cells from peripheral blood, collected after recovery from COVID-19. The CDR3 reads CASSATATGLVPEQFF. The CDR3 region has the DNA TGTGCCAGCAGTGCGACAGCGACAGGGCTGGTCCCCGAGCAGTTCTTC.